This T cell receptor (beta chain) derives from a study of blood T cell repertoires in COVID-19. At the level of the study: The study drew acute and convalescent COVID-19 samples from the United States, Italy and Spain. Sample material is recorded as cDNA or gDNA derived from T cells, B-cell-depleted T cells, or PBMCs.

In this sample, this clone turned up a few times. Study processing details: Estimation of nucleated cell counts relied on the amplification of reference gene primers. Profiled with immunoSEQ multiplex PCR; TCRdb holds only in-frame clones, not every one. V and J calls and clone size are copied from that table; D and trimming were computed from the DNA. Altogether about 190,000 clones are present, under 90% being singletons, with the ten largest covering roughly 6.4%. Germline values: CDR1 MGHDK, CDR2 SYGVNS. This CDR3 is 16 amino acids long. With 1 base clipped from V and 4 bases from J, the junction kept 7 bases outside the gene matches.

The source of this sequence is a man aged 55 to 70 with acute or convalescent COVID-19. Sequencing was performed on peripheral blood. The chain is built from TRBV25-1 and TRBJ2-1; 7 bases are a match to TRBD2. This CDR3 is CASSEFGTTLYNEQFF. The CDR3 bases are TGTGCCAGCAGTGAATTTGGGACTACCCTTTACAATGAGCAGTTCTTC.